The 19 T cell receptor beta chains given below trace back to one sample, sequenced in a study of blood T cell repertoires in COVID-19. TCRdb keeps only in-frame clones here, not all; method: immunoSEQ multiplex PCR. Among about 210,000 clones, roughly 82% were seen once, and the ten largest hold approximately 2.3%. Sequencing was done on a sample of peripheral blood. The receptors originated from a man between 40 and 49 years old who had recovered from COVID-19.

This clone was observed a single time. The rearrangement joins TRBV5-1 to TRBJ2-2; perhaps TRBD1 as D (5 bases). V gave up 2 bases and J gave up 0 bases, with 8 bases separating them. The CDR3 has 15 amino acids. The germline CDR1 and CDR2 sequences are SGHRS and YFSETQ. The CDR3 nucleotides read TGCGCCAGCAGCTTCCTCAGGGCGAACACCGGGGAGCTGTTTTTT. Translation gives CASSFLRANTGELFF. Supplemented by reference TRBV5-1 and TRBJ2-2, the full variable domain reads KAGVTQTPRYLIKTRGQQVTLSCSPISGHRSVSWYQQTPGQGLQFLFEYFSETQRNKGNFPGRFSGRQFSNSRSEMNVSTLELGDSALYLCASSFLRANTGELFFGEGSRLTVL.

The sample holds a few counts of this clone. The rearrangement links TRBV6-6 to TRBJ2-5; tentatively, D is TRBD2 (6 bases). V gave up 8 bases and J gave up 2 bases, with 15 bases separating them. Germline CDR1 is MNHNY and CDR2 is SVGAGI (reference sequence). CDR3 length: 14 residues. The CDR3, as DNA: TGTGCCAGCGCCGGTGGAGGGCGACAAGAGACCCAGTACTTC. It codes for CASAGGGRQETQYF.

This chain joins TRBV20-1 and TRBJ2-5, with D hard to call. V was trimmed by 3 bases and J by 0 bases, leaving 8 bases between them. The CDR3 totals 13 residues. CDR1 and CDR2 from the germline V gene are DFQATT and SNEGSKA (reference sequence). The CDR3 protein is CSASRRDQETQYF. In DNA form, the CDR3 reads TGCAGTGCTAGTAGACGGGACCAAGAGACCCAGTACTTC.

V gene TRBV5-6 combines with J gene TRBJ2-7; the match to TRBD1 covers 7 bases. V lost 1 base and J lost 0; bases outside the gene matches: 7. Germline-derived CDR1 and CDR2 are SGHDT and YYEEEE. CDR3 size: 16 residues. The CDR3 loop reads CASSLYGAGGSYEQYF. In DNA form, the CDR3 reads TGTGCCAGCAGCTTGTACGGGGCAGGGGGCTCCTACGAGCAGTACTTC.

The J gene is TRBJ2-1, the V gene TRBV9; 9 bases map to TRBD1. Losses at the gene ends were 0 bases for V and 4 bases for J; bases not matched to a gene: 2. Germline values: CDR1 SGDLS, CDR2 YYNGEE. This CDR3 contains 15 residues. The CDR3 DNA reads as TGTGCCAGCAGCGTAGTGACAGGGGGATACAATGAGCAGTTCTTC. Translation: CASSVVTGGYNEQFF.

This clone occurred once. The chain links TRBV11-3 to TRBJ1-1; no definite D call. The germline CDR1 and CDR2 sequences are SGHNT and YENEEA. V gave up 1 base and J gave up 4 bases, with 10 bases separating them. The CDR3 is 14 amino acids. The CDR3 DNA follows: TGTGCCAGCAGCTTAGCCCAAGGGAGCACTGAAGCTTTCTTT. It is translated as CASSLAQGSTEAFF.

The rearrangement uses TRBV30 and TRBJ2-1; tentatively, D is TRBD2 (5 bases). The CDR3 runs 13 residues. CDR1 and CDR2 (germline): GTSNPN, SVGIG (reference sequence). Trimming stripped 0 bases from V and 4 bases from J, with 7 bases between. This CDR3 is CAWSVAVYNEQFF. Here the CDR3 DNA reads TGTGCCTGGAGTGTAGCGGTATACAATGAGCAGTTCTTC.

The V call is TRBV6-5, the J call TRBJ2-7; D is unresolved. V was cut by 2 bases and J by 5 bases, with 16 bases left in between. Germline CDR1 MNHEY, CDR2 SVGAGI. This CDR3 spans 15 amino acids. CDR3 sequence reads: CASSYNPRITHEQYF. The CDR3, as DNA: TGTGCCAGCAGTTACAACCCTAGGATTACCCACGAGCAGTACTTC.

The chain recombines TRBV11-2 with TRBJ1-3; perhaps TRBD1 as D (5 bases). The CDR3 spans 19 residues. V was clipped by 4 bases and J by 0 bases, with 22 bases between them. Germline values: CDR1 SGHAT, CDR2 FQNNGV. This chain's CDR3 is CASSSNSLRTFGSGNTIYF. In DNA form, the CDR3 reads TGTGCCAGCAGCTCGAACTCCCTGAGGACATTCGGCTCTGGAAACACCATATATTTT.

This chain uses TRBV6-5 with TRBJ1-2; D ambiguous. CDR1 and CDR2 from the germline V gene are MNHEY and SVGAGI. This CDR3 has 14 residues. The V and J ends lost 0 bases and 5 bases respectively, with 10 bases between them. CDR3 coding DNA: TGTGCCAGCAGTTACTCCCCGACGGGGTATGGCTACACCTTC. It encodes CASSYSPTGYGYTF.

This clone appeared a few times. This chain connects TRBV28 to TRBJ1-1; TRBD1 matches at 8 bases. The CDR3 is 17 amino acids. Germline CDR1 and CDR2: MDHEN and SYDVKM. V lost 1 base and J lost 3; bases outside the gene matches: 10. The CDR3 reads CASSLYSPGQDHTEAFF. Here the CDR3 DNA reads TGTGCCAGCAGTTTATACTCCCCGGGACAGGACCACACTGAAGCTTTCTTT.

The count of this clone is one. V usage is TRBV2 and J usage is TRBJ2-3, with D possibly TRBD1 on 6 matching bases. This CDR3 has 16 amino acids. V was clipped by 6 bases and J by 1 base, with 17 bases between them. The V gene's germline CDR1 is SNHLY and CDR2 FYNNEI. As DNA, the CDR3 is TGTGCCAGCAGGGACTGGATCAGGGGCCGCACAGATACGCAGTATTTT. Translation gives CASRDWIRGRTDTQYF.

A remark on this clone: The sample holds other DNA sequences that translate to the same CDR3. The chain joins TRBV18 to TRBJ2-1, with D uncertain. Trimming pared 0 bases from V and 10 bases from J, leaving 7 bases between. The CDR3 runs to 12 residues. Germline V CDR1 and CDR2: KGHSH, LQKENI. CDR3 sequence reads: CASSPPSREQFF. The DNA of the CDR3 is TGTGCCAGCTCACCACCCTCGAGGGAGCAGTTCTTC.

The V call is TRBV11-2, the J call TRBJ2-5; tentatively, D is TRBD1 (5 bases). The V gene's germline CDR1 is SGHAT and CDR2 FQNNGV. The CDR3 sequence is 13 residues long. Trimming removed 5 bases at V and 4 bases at J, with 11 bases between. The CDR3 DNA sequence: TGTGCCAGCAGCCCCGGACATCGAGAGACCCAGTACTTC. Translating it yields CASSPGHRETQYF.

The chain employs TRBV6-1 and TRBJ1-2, with no clear D. The CDR3 runs to 16 residues. V lost 1 base to trimming and J lost 5 bases, with 17 bases between them. Germline V lookup: CDR1 MNHNS, CDR2 SASEGT. The chain's CDR3 is CASSEVGRTRFYGYTF. The CDR3 DNA reads TGTGCCAGCAGTGAAGTGGGCCGTACCCGATTTTATGGCTACACCTTC.

This clone was detected only a few times. The gene calls are TRBV5-1 and TRBJ2-2, with TRBD2 as a possible D gene (5 bases). Germline lookup yields CDR1 SGHRS and CDR2 YFSETQ. This CDR3 is 14 amino acids long. V dropped 7 bases and J dropped 5 bases, with 15 bases sitting between them. The CDR3 DNA is TGCGCCAGCTCCAGCACGTCGGGGACCGGGGAGCTGTTTTTT. Protein: CASSSTSGTGELFF.

The chain carries TRBV7-2 and TRBJ1-2; 9 bases line up with TRBD1. The CDR3 extends over 15 amino acids. Per germline, CDR1 SGHTA and CDR2 FQGNSA. V lost 4 bases to trimming and J lost 7 bases; unmatched junction nucleotides: 10. CDR3 residues: CASSSYGTGSGGYTF. CDR3 coding DNA: TGTGCCAGCAGCTCCTACGGGACAGGGAGCGGTGGCTACACCTTC.

The J gene is TRBJ2-7, the V gene TRBV9; the D is unclear. The V end lost 1 base, the J end lost 6 bases, and 8 bases lay between the germline ends. Looked up from germline, CDR1 is SGDLS and CDR2 is YYNGEE. This CDR3 comprises 12 residues. This chain's CDR3 is CASSVNRGEQYF. In DNA form, the CDR3 reads TGTGCCAGCAGCGTAAACCGAGGCGAGCAGTACTTC.

Here the CDR3 DNA reads TGTGCCAGCAGTTTAGGAGACAGGATGAACACTGAAGCTTTCTTT. Translating gives CASSLGDRMNTEAFF. The chain uses TRBV28 and TRBJ1-1; possible D gene TRBD1, 6 bases. The germline CDR1 and CDR2 sequences are MDHEN and SYDVKM. Trimming pared 2 bases from V and 0 bases from J, leaving 10 bases between. The length of the CDR3 is 15 residues.